This is a list of T cell receptor beta chains from one sample in a study of cytomegalovirus exposure and HLA in healthy donors. Sequencing was performed with immunoSEQ multiplex PCR; in TCRdb, only in-frame clones are kept and a portion is missing. The top ten hold roughly 3.7% of the sample, which has approximately 100,000 clones, around 79% seen once. Sequencing input: PBMCs. The source is a man in his fifties or sixties in good health and CMV-seronegative. CDR3s include the opening cysteine and the closing phenylalanine or tryptophan. D genes are given only for firm matches. Clone size is shown for a subset of rows, as once, few, many or a class of expanded clone.

CDR3aa	CDR3nt	abundance	v_gene	j_gene	d_gene
CASSLGYGADSTDTQYF	TGTGCCAGCAGCTTAGGATATGGGGCTGATAGCACAGATACGCAGTATTTT	.	TRBV7-2	TRBJ2-3	.
CASSESTGWETQYF	TGTGCCAGCAGCGAGAGCACAGGGTGGGAGACCCAGTACTTC	.	TRBV9	TRBJ2-5	.
CASSPGGPGLSEQYF	TGTGCCAGCTCACCGGGGGGACCGGGCCTCAGCGAGCAGTACTTC	.	TRBV18	TRBJ2-7	.
CASSGEGGETYTQYF	TGTGCCAGCAGCGGGGAGGGGGGGGAAACTTATACGCAGTATTTT	.	TRBV5-4	TRBJ2-3	.
CASSLFGGTPGELFF	TGTGCCAGCAGCTTATTCGGGGGGACACCGGGGGAGCTGTTTTTT	once	TRBV7-3	TRBJ2-2	.
CASSVGAGGPTDTQYF	TGTGCCAGCAGCGTAGGGGCGGGGGGGCCCACAGATACGCAGTATTTT	few	TRBV9	TRBJ2-3	TRBD2
CASSLFNPGRTGELFF	TGTGCCAGCAGCTTGTTCAACCCAGGGAGGACCGGGGAGCTGTTTTTT	.	TRBV5-6	TRBJ2-2	.
CASSYDLNQPQHF	TGTGCCAGCAGCTACGACTTAAATCAGCCCCAGCATTTT	.	TRBV7-2	TRBJ1-5	.
CASSLAGGLSGKNIQYF	TGTGCCAGCAGCCTGGCGGGGGGGCTGAGTGGCAAAAACATTCAGTACTTC	few	TRBV5-4	TRBJ2-4	TRBD2
CASTRGRGTEAFF	TGTGCCAGTACCCGCGGGAGAGGGACTGAAGCTTTCTTT	.	TRBV19	TRBJ1-1	.
CASSSGTGATDTQYF	TGTGCCAGCAGCTCAGGGACAGGTGCCACAGATACGCAGTATTTT	.	TRBV28	TRBJ2-3	TRBD1
CASSQRGTEAFF	TGTGCCAGCAGTCAGAGAGGTACTGAAGCTTTCTTT	.	TRBV6-1	TRBJ1-1	.
CASSSNYEQYF	TGTGCCAGCAGCTCTAACTACGAGCAGTACTTC	.	TRBV7-2	TRBJ2-7	.
CASSVGLTRSANTGELFF	TGTGCCAGCAGCGTGGGACTCACTCGTTCCGCGAACACCGGGGAGCTGTTTTTT	once	TRBV9	TRBJ2-2	.
CASRHRGGEQYF	TGTGCCAGCAGGCACAGGGGAGGCGAGCAGTACTTC	.	TRBV6-5	TRBJ2-7	.
CASSQDGGRAKNIQYF	TGTGCCAGCAGCCAAGACGGGGGAAGGGCCAAAAACATTCAGTACTTC	.	TRBV13	TRBJ2-4	.
CASSEGTGGKEKLFF	TGTGCCAGCAGTGAAGGTACAGGGGGGAAGGAAAAACTGTTTTTT	.	TRBV6-1	TRBJ1-4	TRBD1
CASSSPAGTNTEAFF	TGTGCCAGCAGCTCTCCCGCAGGCACAAACACTGAAGCTTTCTTT	.	TRBV7-9	TRBJ1-1	.
CASSPLLLAEGDTQYF	TGTGCCAGCAGTCCCCTGCTACTAGCGGAAGGAGATACGCAGTATTTT	.	TRBV9	TRBJ2-3	TRBD2
CASSIDRGTDWGYTF	TGTGCCAGTAGTATCGACAGGGGGACCGACTGGGGCTACACCTTC	few	TRBV19	TRBJ1-2	TRBD1
CASSEYVGGPYQETQYF	TGTGCCAGCAGTGAATACGTCGGGGGGCCCTACCAAGAGACCCAGTACTTC	few	TRBV25-1	TRBJ2-5	.
CASRESYNSPLHF	TGTGCCAGCAGGGAGTCCTATAATTCACCCCTCCACTTT	.	TRBV7-2	TRBJ1-6	.
CASRPQGGNTEAFF	TGTGCCAGCAGACCCCAGGGGGGAAACACTGAAGCTTTCTTT	.	TRBV6-6	TRBJ1-1	TRBD1
CASSQQLSRGQGAVSNQPQHF	TGTGCCAGCAGCCAACAACTATCTCGGGGACAGGGGGCTGTAAGCAATCAGCCCCAGCATTTT	.	TRBV4-2	TRBJ1-5	TRBD1
CASSQDPGNLVYGYTF	TGCGCCAGCAGCCAAGATCCGGGTAACCTAGTCTATGGCTACACCTTC	.	TRBV4-1	TRBJ1-2	.
CAINRQGGYQPQHF	TGTGCCATCAATAGACAGGGGGGCTATCAGCCCCAGCATTTT	.	TRBV6-1	TRBJ1-5	TRBD1
CASSSSGTGNTGELFF	TGTGCCAGTAGTTCTTCCGGGACAGGCAACACCGGGGAGCTGTTTTTT	.	TRBV19	TRBJ2-2	TRBD1
CASSLDRETQYF	TGTGCCAGCAGCCTGGACAGGGAGACCCAGTACTTC	.	TRBV7-2	TRBJ2-5	TRBD1
CASSLFLASVRNEQFF	TGTGCCAGCAGCTTATTCTTAGCCTCCGTGAGAAATGAGCAGTTCTTC	.	TRBV7-9	TRBJ2-1	.
CASSWGQERYEQYF	TGTGCCAGCAGCTGGGGACAGGAGAGATACGAGCAGTACTTC	.	TRBV5-6	TRBJ2-7	TRBD1
CASSPGDTYNEQFF	TGTGCCAGCAGTCCGGGGGATACCTACAATGAGCAGTTCTTC	.	TRBV28	TRBJ2-1	.
CASSAVGNTIYF	TGTGCCAGCAGCGCCGTAGGAAACACCATATATTTT	.	TRBV9	TRBJ1-3	.
CASSSYFSNQPQHF	TGTGCCAGCAGTTCCTATTTTAGCAATCAGCCCCAGCATTTT	once	TRBV27	TRBJ1-5	.
CASSLAGGQVTKNIQYF	TGTGCCAGCAGCTTAGCCGGGGGTCAGGTGACCAAAAACATTCAGTACTTC	.	TRBV7-2	TRBJ2-4	.
CASSLGLAQETQYF	TGTGCCAGCAGCTTGGGACTAGCGCAAGAGACCCAGTACTTC	.	TRBV5-4	TRBJ2-5	TRBD2
CASSSLRQGLIQPQHF	TGTGCCAGCAGTTCCCTAAGACAGGGCTTGATACAGCCCCAGCATTTT	.	TRBV28	TRBJ1-5	TRBD1
CASSQDEQGATNEKLFF	TGTGCCAGCAGCCAAGATGAACAGGGGGCAACTAATGAAAAACTGTTTTTT	.	TRBV4-2	TRBJ1-4	TRBD1
CASSLGVANSPLHF	TGCGCCAGCAGCCTAGGGGTTGCGAATTCACCCCTCCACTTT	once	TRBV5-1	TRBJ1-6	.
CASSPTGDRDSPLHF	TGTGCCAGCTCACCAACGGGGGACAGGGATTCACCCCTCCACTTT	.	TRBV18	TRBJ1-6	TRBD1
CASRWRGSSDEKLFF	TGCGCCAGCAGATGGAGGGGAAGCTCGGACGAAAAACTGTTTTTT	.	TRBV5-1	TRBJ1-4	.
CASSINRQANQPQHF	TGTGCCAGTAGTATTAACCGGCAGGCCAATCAGCCCCAGCATTTT	.	TRBV19	TRBJ1-5	.
CASRGLAGSQETQYF	TGTGCCAGCCGCGGACTAGCGGGGAGCCAAGAGACCCAGTACTTC	.	TRBV2	TRBJ2-5	TRBD2
CASSLISGVNEKLFF	TGTGCCAGCAGCTTGATTTCAGGGGTTAATGAAAAACTGTTTTTT	.	TRBV5-6	TRBJ1-4	.
CASSAGGPGLVQETQYF	TGTGCCAGCAGTGCGGGGGGGCCCGGTTTAGTTCAGGAGACCCAGTACTTC	.	TRBV2	TRBJ2-5	TRBD2
CASSARDRGFTEAFF	TGTGCCAGCAGTGCCCGGGACAGGGGTTTCACTGAAGCTTTCTTT	.	TRBV27	TRBJ1-1	TRBD1
CAAGADFGETQYF	TGTGCCGCTGGAGCGGACTTTGGTGAGACCCAGTACTTC	.	TRBV18	TRBJ2-5	.
CASSFDRYQETQYF	TGTGCCAGCAGCTTCGACAGGTACCAAGAGACCCAGTACTTC	.	TRBV7-2	TRBJ2-5	.
CASSLLTGGKGYTF	TGTGCCAGCAGCTTACTGACGGGGGGAAAAGGCTACACCTTC	.	TRBV7-2	TRBJ1-2	.
CSALPSGAYNEQFF	TGCAGCGCCCTCCCTAGCGGGGCTTACAATGAGCAGTTCTTC	.	TRBV29-1	TRBJ2-1	TRBD2
CASSSRDSRETQYF	TGTGCCAGCAGCTCACGGGACAGTCGAGAGACCCAGTACTTC	.	TRBV5-6	TRBJ2-5	TRBD1
CASSEGDRVGTEAFF	TGCGCCAGCAGCGAGGGGGACAGGGTAGGGACTGAAGCTTTCTTT	few	TRBV4-3	TRBJ1-1	TRBD1
CASSRGGSQETQYF	TGTGCCAGCAGCCGCGGGGGGTCTCAAGAGACCCAGTACTTC	.	TRBV6-5	TRBJ2-5	TRBD2
CASSYSNRLSGYTF	TGTGCCAGCAGTTACTCGAACAGGCTTAGTGGCTACACCTTC	.	TRBV6-5	TRBJ1-2	.